This T cell receptor beta chain was sequenced for a study of early T cells in non-severe SARS-CoV-2 infection. Study background: Alpha and beta chains were unpaired, from unsorted whole-blood bulk RNA.

This clonotype was seen a handful of times. Its antigen remains unknown. Unique molecular identifier tags were affixed to discrete cDNA molecules. Using its own MiXCR run on the 5' RACE reads, TCRdb lists one record per CDR3 protein. The repertoire consists of about 80,000 distinct CDR3 sequences, with about 12% occurring once and the leading ten covering about 2.6%. Overall study results and limits: VDJdb-based annotation leaned toward anti-spike CD8 responses and missed private and CD4 specificities.

This CDR3 contains 14 residues. In germline, CDR1 is LGHDT, CDR2 YNNKEL (reference sequence). Between the trimmed V and J ends, which lost 4 bases and 8 bases, there was a span of 17 bases. This receptor was taken from an adult who was a healthcare worker with PCR-confirmed SARS-CoV-2 infection or an uninfected control (not recorded which). The V gene is TRBV3-1, the J gene TRBJ1-2, with D uncertain. The sample taken for sequencing was whole blood. CDR3 nucleotide sequence: TGTGCCAGCAGCCCCCCAGGCAGGACGTACGGCTACACCTTC. Translation: CASSPPGRTYGYTF.